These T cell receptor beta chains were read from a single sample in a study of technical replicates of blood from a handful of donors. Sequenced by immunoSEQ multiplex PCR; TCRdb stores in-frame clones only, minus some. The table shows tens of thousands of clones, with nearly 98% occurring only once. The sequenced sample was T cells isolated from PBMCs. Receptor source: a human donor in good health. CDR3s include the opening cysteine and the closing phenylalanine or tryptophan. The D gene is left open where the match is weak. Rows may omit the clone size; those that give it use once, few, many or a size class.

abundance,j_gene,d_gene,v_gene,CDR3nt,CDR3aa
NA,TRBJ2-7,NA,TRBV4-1,TGCGCCAGCAGCCATGCCTTCGGAGGGGAGCAGTACTTC,CASSHAFGGEQYF
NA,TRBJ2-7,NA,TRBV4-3,TGCGCCAGCAGCCAATATGGCTCGTCCTACGAGCAGTACTTC,CASSQYGSSYEQYF
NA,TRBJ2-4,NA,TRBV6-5,TGTGCCAGCAGACCCCCGGGCGGGAACATTCAGTACTTC,CASRPPGGNIQYF
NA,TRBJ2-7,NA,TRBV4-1,TGCGCCAGCAGCGAGACTAGTTCCTACGAGCAGTACTTC,CASSETSSYEQYF
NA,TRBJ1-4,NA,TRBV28,TGTGCCAGCAGTTTATTTAGGGGTGAAAAACTGTTTTTT,CASSLFRGEKLFF
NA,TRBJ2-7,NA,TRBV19,TGTGCCAGTAGTATGGGTCAGGTGATCTCCTACGAGCAGTACTTC,CASSMGQVISYEQYF
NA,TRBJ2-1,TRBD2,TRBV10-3,TGTGCCATCAGTGGTTCAGCGGGACTCTCCTACAATGAGCAGTTCTTC,CAISGSAGLSYNEQFF
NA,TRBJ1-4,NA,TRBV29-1,TGCAGCGTTGTTTACAGTCGAGGGGAAAAACTGTTTTTT,CSVVYSRGEKLFF
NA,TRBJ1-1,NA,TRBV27,TGTGCCAGCAGGGAGGGGAGGGCGTTGACTGAAGCTTTCTTT,CASREGRALTEAFF
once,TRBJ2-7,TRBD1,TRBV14,TGTGCCAGCAGCCTCGGGGCAGGGGGCAGGTACGAGCAGTACTTC,CASSLGAGGRYEQYF
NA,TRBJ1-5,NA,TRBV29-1,TGCAGCGCTGTCACGTCTCGGCAGCCCCAGCATTTT,CSAVTSRQPQHF
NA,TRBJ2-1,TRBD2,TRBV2,TGTGCCAGCAGTGACGATCGGGAGGCCAACAATGAGCAGTTCTTC,CASSDDREANNEQFF
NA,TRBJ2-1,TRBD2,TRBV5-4,TGTGCCAGCAGCTTGGCTAGCGGTCCCTACAATGAGCAGTTCTTC,CASSLASGPYNEQFF
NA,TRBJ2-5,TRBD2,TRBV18,TGTGCCAGCTCACCACGCGGGGGGCAAGAGACCCAGTACTTC,CASSPRGGQETQYF
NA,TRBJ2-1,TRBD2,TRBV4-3,TGCGCCAGCAGCCAAGCTTTGCGGGAGGGAGATGAGCAGTTCTTC,CASSQALREGDEQFF
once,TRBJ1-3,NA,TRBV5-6,TGTGCCAGCAGCTTGGCAGGGGTCTGGAGCTCTGGAAACACCATATATTTT,CASSLAGVWSSGNTIYF
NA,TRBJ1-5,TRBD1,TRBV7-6,TGTGCCAGCTCTCGACAGGGGGCCCAGCCCCAGCATTTT,CASSRQGAQPQHF
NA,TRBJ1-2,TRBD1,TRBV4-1,TGCGCCAGCAGCCAAACCGCCGGGACAGCAGCCACTTACACCTATGGCTACACCTTC,CASSQTAGTAATYTYGYTF
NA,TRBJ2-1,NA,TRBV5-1,TGCGCCAGCAGCCTCCGGGACATAGGTGAGCAGTTCTTC,CASSLRDIGEQFF
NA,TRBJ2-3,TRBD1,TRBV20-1,TGCAGGACAGGGAACACAGATACGCAGTATTTT,CRTGNTDTQYF
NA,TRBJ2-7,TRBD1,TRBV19,TGTGCCAGTAGTATGTTATCCGGGACAGACTCCTACGAGCAGTACTTC,CASSMLSGTDSYEQYF
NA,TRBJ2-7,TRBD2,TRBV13,TGTGCCAGCAGCTTAGGGGCGGGAGGGTCCTACGAGCAGTACTTC,CASSLGAGGSYEQYF
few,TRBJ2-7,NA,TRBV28,TGTGCCAGCAGTCCCCGCGGGACAGCTGATTACGAGCAGTACTTC,CASSPRGTADYEQYF
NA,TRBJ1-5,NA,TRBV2,TGTGCCAGCAGGTCAGAAAACAATCAGCCCCAGCATTTT,CASRSENNQPQHF
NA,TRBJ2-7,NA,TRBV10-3,TGTGCCATCAGTGAAGGACTGGGGGGCCTTGGGAGGGGGCAGTACTTC,CAISEGLGGLGRGQYF
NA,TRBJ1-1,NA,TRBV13,TGTGCCAGCCAGGAAGACGTGAGCACTGAAGCTTTCTTT,CASQEDVSTEAFF